Below, one T cell receptor (beta chain) is given with its context. CDR1 is MGHRA, CDR2 YSYEKL, per germline. CDR3 length: 14 residues. V shed 3 bases and J 4 bases; nucleotides not matched to a gene: 4. This sample is part of a study of cytomegalovirus exposure and HLA in healthy donors. The PCR made use of 60 Vbeta and 13 Jbeta primers. Repertoires were generated with immunoSEQ multiplex PCR, while TCRdb's copy carries only in-frame clones and drops some. Seen here are about 160,000 clones, 65% to 85% observed once, and the top ten hold approximately 7%. The sequence was collected from a woman younger than 45 in good health and CMV-seropositive. The J gene is TRBJ1-1, the V gene TRBV4-1, with TRBD1 matching 8 bases. Sequencing was carried out using PBMCs. This CDR3 reads CASSHAGGTTEAFF. CDR3 nucleotide sequence: TGCGCCAGCAGCCATGCAGGGGGCACCACTGAAGCTTTCTTT.